This T cell receptor (beta chain) came from a study of blood T cell repertoires in COVID-19. For the study at large: Collection of acute and convalescent COVID-19 samples took place in the United States, Italy and Spain. T cells, B-cell-depleted T cells, or PBMCs provided the cDNA or gDNA that served as material.

In the original processing: Reference gene primer amplification in the assay estimated nucleated cell counts. TCRdb keeps only in-frame clones here, not all; method: immunoSEQ multiplex PCR. From that table come the V and J calls and clone size; the DNA was used to work out D and trimming. The sample holds approximately 220,000 clones, about 79% seen once. Cohorts were determined from participant-reported clinical history. V shed 2 bases and J shed 7 bases, with 15 bases lying between them. Germline V gene lookup returns CDR1 MNHNS and CDR2 SASEGT. This CDR3 is built from 16 residues. The V and J genes are TRBV6-1 and TRBJ1-6, with a possible D match to TRBD1 (6 bases). The sequence was obtained from a woman aged 40 to 49 with acute COVID-19. Specimen: PBMCs or T cells enriched from blood (not recorded which). The CDR3 DNA reads as TGTGCCAGCAGTGAATTTAGTACAGGGCTGAATTCACCCCTCCACTTT. Amino acids: CASSEFSTGLNSPLHF.